This paragraph reports one T cell receptor beta chain. The sample is drawn from a study of blood T cell repertoires in COVID-19. Background on the study: Samples representing acute and convalescent COVID-19 were sourced from the United States, Italy and Spain. Sources were T cells, B-cell-depleted T cells, or PBMCs; the material itself was cDNA or gDNA.

How the authors handled the data: It was from reference gene primer amplification that nucleated cell counts were estimated. TCRdb's table, derived via immunoSEQ multiplex PCR, lists solely in-frame clones and lacks some. The V and J calls and clone size are taken from that table; D and trimming were inferred from the DNA. The sample carries about 150,000 clones, about 80% recorded once. V lost 1 base to trimming and J lost 6 bases; unmatched junction nucleotides: 4. The germline gives CDR1 LGHDT, CDR2 YNNKEL (reference sequence). CDR3 length: 15 residues. V and J are TRBV3-1 (or the pseudogene TRBV3-2) and TRBJ1-5; 9 nucleotides line up with TRBD1. The sample taken for sequencing was peripheral blood. The receptor comes from a man between 60 and 75 years old with acute or convalescent COVID-19. The CDR3 DNA reads as TGTGCCAGCAGCCAAGCGGGACAGGGAGGTCAGCCCCAGCATTTT. Translating gives CASSQAGQGGQPQHF.